The 14 T cell receptor beta chains listed next were all sequenced from one sample in a study of shared clonotypes between healthy human individuals. Repertoires were generated with immunoSEQ multiplex PCR, while TCRdb's copy carries only in-frame clones and drops some. The profile covers about 2.4 million clones, with around nine tenths appearing a single time and around 0.15% taken by the ten largest. Sequencing was carried out using naive CD4+ T cells sorted from blood. Subset noted: CD45RA+ positively selected. The receptor set was obtained from a man aged 18 to 35 in good health.

This rearrangement joins TRBV2 to TRBJ2-1; a weak D match, TRBD1 (5 bases). The V gene lost 3 bases and the J gene lost 5 bases, with 14 bases spanning the gap. The CDR3 totals 15 residues. Looked up from germline, CDR1 is SNHLY and CDR2 is FYNNEI. CDR3 bases: TGTGCCAGCAGTGATCTAGGGAAAGGGGACAATGAGCAGTTCTTC. It is translated as CASSDLGKGDNEQFF. Filled out from reference TRBV2 and TRBJ2-1, the complete variable domain reads EPEVTQTPSHQVTQMGQEVILRCVPISNHLYFYWYRQILGQKVEFLVSFYNNEISEKSEIFDDQFSVERPDGSNFTLKIRSTKLEDSAMYFCASSDLGKGDNEQFFGPGTRLTVL.

The chain employs TRBV7-2 and TRBJ2-6; 7 bases are a match to TRBD1. Germline trimming cut 2 bases from V and 2 bases from J; bases unmatched to any gene: 6. The germline CDR1 and CDR2 sequences are SGHTA and FQGNSA. The CDR3 contains 17 residues. In DNA, the CDR3 is TGTGCCAGCAGCTTAAGGGGACAGACCCCTGGGGCCAACGTCCTGACTTTC. Translated: CASSLRGQTPGANVLTF.

The chain carries TRBV18 and TRBJ1-6, with no clear D. The V end lost 4 bases, the J end lost 6 bases, and 13 bases lay between the germline ends. Germline values: CDR1 KGHSH, CDR2 LQKENI. This CDR3 contains 15 residues. DNA for the CDR3: TGTGCCAGCTCACTCCATCCCGAGGGTAATTCACCCCTCCACTTT. Protein sequence: CASSLHPEGNSPLHF. The full variable domain, completed using reference TRBV18 and TRBJ1-6, is NAGVMQNPRHLVRRRGQEARLRCSPMKGHSHVYWYRQLPEEGLKFMVYLQKENIIDESGMPKERFSAEFPKEGPSILRIQQVVRGDSAAYFCASSLHPEGNSPLHFGNGTRLTVT.

The chain couples TRBV7-9 to TRBJ2-2; possibly TRBD2 for D (7 bases). This CDR3 has 15 amino acids. CDR1 and CDR2 (germline): SEHNR, FQNEAQ (reference sequence). Trimming stripped 0 bases from V and 6 bases from J, with 11 bases between. The CDR3 here is CASSLAIGGPGELFF. The DNA of the CDR3 is TGTGCCAGCAGCTTAGCGATCGGGGGGCCCGGGGAGCTGTTTTTT.

The DNA for the CDR3 is TGTGCCAGCAGTACGCGGACAGGGGGTTCCTACGAGCAGTACTTC. Translating gives CASSTRTGGSYEQYF. The rearrangement links TRBV6-5 to TRBJ2-7; 10 positions agree with TRBD1. The length of the CDR3 is 15 residues. V lost 5 bases, J lost 1 base, and 5 bases stayed unmatched. CDR1 is MNHEY, CDR2 SVGAGI, per germline.

The chain employs TRBV7-9 and TRBJ1-1; D is possibly TRBD1 (5 bases). The CDR3 covers 18 residues. The V gene's germline CDR1 is SEHNR and CDR2 FQNEAQ (reference sequence). The germline V and J ends were trimmed by 3 bases and 0 bases, with 20 bases remaining between them. In DNA, the CDR3 is TGTGCCAGCAGCTTCGGGGGTGGGTCAAAGGGGATGAACACTGAAGCTTTCTTT. It translates to CASSFGGGSKGMNTEAFF.

This clone was seen a handful of times. J is TRBJ1-5 and V is TRBV5-6; maybe TRBD1 (6 bases). The CDR3 has 16 amino acids. The V end was cut by 1 base, the J end by 2 bases, with 13 bases between. The germline CDR1 and CDR2 sequences are SGHDT and YYEEEE. The CDR3: CASSLRGTRGNQPQHF. CDR3 nucleotide sequence: TGTGCCAGCAGCTTGAGGGGGACTCGGGGCAATCAGCCCCAGCATTTT.

This clone appeared once. V and J are TRBV5-6 and TRBJ2-6; D not resolved. The CDR3 length is 17 residues. Deletions cut 4 bases from V and 1 base from J, with 15 bases between. CDR1 SGHDT and CDR2 YYEEEE come from the germline V gene. CDR3 sequence reads: CASSAGPALSGANVLTF. The CDR3 nucleotides read TGTGCCAGCAGCGCAGGTCCCGCTCTATCTGGGGCCAACGTCCTGACTTTC.

Turning to this clone: Other DNA variants within this sample encode the same CDR3. The chain has TRBV5-8 and TRBJ2-3, with D unresolved. The length of the CDR3 is 13 residues. V lost 0 bases and J lost 4, with 6 bases in between. The V gene's germline CDR1 is SGHTS and CDR2 YDEGEE. DNA of the CDR3: TGTGCCAGCAGCTTGGCCGGCGCAGATACGCAGTATTTT. Protein sequence: CASSLAGADTQYF.

CDR3 nucleotide sequence: TGTGCCACCAGCCCGGGGTGGGGACAGGGGGCCGAGCAGTACTTC. Translating gives CATSPGWGQGAEQYF. The genes are TRBV15 and TRBJ2-7; 12 bases map to TRBD1. The junction had 8 bases not matched to a gene; V was cut back by 5 bases and J by 6 bases. The CDR3 is 15 amino acids. Germline V lookup: CDR1 LNHNV, CDR2 YYDKDF (reference sequence).

The chain recombines TRBV5-4 with TRBJ2-3; a weak D match, TRBD1 (7 bases). Between the trimmed V and J ends, which lost 3 bases and 3 bases, there was a span of 23 bases. CDR3 length: 18 amino acids. Germline CDR1 and CDR2: SGHNT and YYREEE (reference sequence). CDR3 sequence: CASSSLAAVTGRTDTQYF. The DNA for the CDR3 is TGTGCCAGCAGCTCCCTCGCGGCCGTGACAGGGAGGACAGATACGCAGTATTTT.

V usage is TRBV7-9 and J usage is TRBJ1-4; the D is unclear. The CDR3 covers 13 residues. Germline CDR1 SEHNR, CDR2 FQNEAQ (reference sequence). Trimming shortened V by 6 bases and J by 2 bases, and 7 bases separated the two germline ends. The CDR3: CASRPGTNEKLFF. The CDR3 nucleotides read TGTGCCAGCAGGCCCGGGACTAATGAAAAACTGTTTTTT.

V gene TRBV9 combines with J gene TRBJ1-3, with D unresolved. Germline CDR1 is SGDLS and CDR2 is YYNGEE. V lost 0 bases and J 2 bases, leaving 12 bases between the germline ends. The CDR3 contains 16 residues. In nucleotides, the CDR3 is TGTGCCAGCAGCGTAGACCCGGGCGGAACTGGAAACACCATATATTTT. Translating it yields CASSVDPGGTGNTIYF.

V usage is TRBV11-2 and J usage is TRBJ2-7; D is ambiguous. V shed 4 bases and J shed 3 bases, with 13 bases lying between them. This CDR3 contains 14 residues. CDR1 is SGHAT, CDR2 FQNNGV, per germline. The CDR3 bases are TGTGCCAGCAGCTCCCCATCCTTTCTCTACGAGCAGTACTTC. It specifies CASSSPSFLYEQYF.